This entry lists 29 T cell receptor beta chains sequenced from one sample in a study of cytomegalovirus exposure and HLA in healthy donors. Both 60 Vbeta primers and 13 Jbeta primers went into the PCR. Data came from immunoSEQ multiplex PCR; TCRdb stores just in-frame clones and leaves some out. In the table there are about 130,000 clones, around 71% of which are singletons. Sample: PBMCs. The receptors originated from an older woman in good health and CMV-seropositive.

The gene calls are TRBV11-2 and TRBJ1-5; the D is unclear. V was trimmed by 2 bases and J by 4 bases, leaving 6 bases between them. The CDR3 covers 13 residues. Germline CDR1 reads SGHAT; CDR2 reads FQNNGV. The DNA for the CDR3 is TGTGCCAGCAGCTTAAGGGAGAATCAGCCCCAGCATTTT. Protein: CASSLRENQPQHF. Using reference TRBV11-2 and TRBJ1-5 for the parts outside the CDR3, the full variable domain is EAGVAQSPRYKIIEKRQSVAFWCNPISGHATLYWYQQILGQGPKLLIQFQNNGVVDDSQLPKDRFSAERLKGVDSTLKIQPAKLEDSAVYLCASSLRENQPQHFGDGTRLSIL.

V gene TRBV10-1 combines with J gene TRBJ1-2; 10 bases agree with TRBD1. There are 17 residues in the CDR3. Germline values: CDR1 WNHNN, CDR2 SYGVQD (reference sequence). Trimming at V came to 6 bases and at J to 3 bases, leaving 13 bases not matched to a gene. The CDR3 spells CASSHRDRGSLDYGYTF. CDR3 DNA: TGCGCCAGCAGCCACCGGGACAGGGGTTCACTAGACTATGGCTACACCTTC.

CDR3 region: CASSLSRGAADTQYF. The CDR3 nucleotides are TGCGCCAGCAGCTTGTCGCGGGGGGCGGCAGATACGCAGTATTTT. The rearrangement links TRBV5-1 to TRBJ2-3; 8 nucleotides match TRBD2. The CDR3 totals 15 residues. The trim removed 1 base at V and 4 bases at J, leaving 5 bases unmatched. Germline CDR1 SGHRS, CDR2 YFSETQ.

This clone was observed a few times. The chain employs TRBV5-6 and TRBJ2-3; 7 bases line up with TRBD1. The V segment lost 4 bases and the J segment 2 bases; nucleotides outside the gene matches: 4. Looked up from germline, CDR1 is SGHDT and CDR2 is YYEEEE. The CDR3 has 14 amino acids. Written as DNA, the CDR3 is TGTGCCAGCAGCGGACAGGCGACCACAGATACGCAGTATTTT. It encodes CASSGQATTDTQYF.

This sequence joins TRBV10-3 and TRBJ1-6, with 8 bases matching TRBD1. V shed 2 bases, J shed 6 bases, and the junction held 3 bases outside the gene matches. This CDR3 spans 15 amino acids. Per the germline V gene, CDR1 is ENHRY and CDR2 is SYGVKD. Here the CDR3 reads CAISEAGTGNSPLHF. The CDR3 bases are TGTGCCATCAGTGAGGCCGGGACAGGTAATTCACCCCTCCACTTT.

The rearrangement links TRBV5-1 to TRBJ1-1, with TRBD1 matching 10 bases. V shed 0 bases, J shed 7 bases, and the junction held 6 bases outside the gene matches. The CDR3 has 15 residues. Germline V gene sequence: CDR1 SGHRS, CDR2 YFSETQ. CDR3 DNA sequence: TGCGCCAGCAGCTTGGCCCCCGGACAGGGGGTTGAAGCTTTCTTT. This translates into CASSLAPGQGVEAFF.

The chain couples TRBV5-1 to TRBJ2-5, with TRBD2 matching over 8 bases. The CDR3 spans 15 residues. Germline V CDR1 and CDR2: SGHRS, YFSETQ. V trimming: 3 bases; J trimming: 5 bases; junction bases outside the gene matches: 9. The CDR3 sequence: CASSSPFSGVETQYF. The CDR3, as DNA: TGCGCCAGCAGCTCACCTTTTAGCGGGGTGGAGACCCAGTACTTC.

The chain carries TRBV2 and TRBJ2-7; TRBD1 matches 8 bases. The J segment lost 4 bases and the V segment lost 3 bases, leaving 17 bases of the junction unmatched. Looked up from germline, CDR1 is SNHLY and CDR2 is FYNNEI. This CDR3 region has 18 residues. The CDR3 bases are TGTGCCAGCAGTGAGGCGGGGACAGGTTCGCTACGCCCTTACGAGCAGTACTTC. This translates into CASSEAGTGSLRPYEQYF.

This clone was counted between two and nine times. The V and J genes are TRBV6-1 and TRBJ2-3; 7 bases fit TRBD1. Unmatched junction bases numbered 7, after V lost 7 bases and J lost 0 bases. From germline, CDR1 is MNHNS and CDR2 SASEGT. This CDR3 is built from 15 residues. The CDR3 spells CASTEGDSSTDTQYF. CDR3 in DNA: TGTGCCAGCACCGAAGGGGACAGCAGCACAGATACGCAGTATTTT.

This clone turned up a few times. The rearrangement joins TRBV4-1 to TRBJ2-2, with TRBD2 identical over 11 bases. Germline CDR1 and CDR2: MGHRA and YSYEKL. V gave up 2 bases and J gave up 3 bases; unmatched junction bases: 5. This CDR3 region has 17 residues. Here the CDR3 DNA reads TGCGCCAGCAGCCAATATAGCGGGGGGGCCGACACCGGGGAGCTGTTTTTT. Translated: CASSQYSGGADTGELFF.

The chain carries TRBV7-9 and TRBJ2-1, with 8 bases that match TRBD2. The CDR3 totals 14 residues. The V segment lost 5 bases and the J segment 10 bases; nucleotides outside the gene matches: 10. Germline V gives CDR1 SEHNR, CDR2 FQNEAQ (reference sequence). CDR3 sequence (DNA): TGTGCCAGCAGCCCCCGGGGGGGGCGCGGCGAGCAGTTCTTC. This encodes CASSPRGGRGEQFF.

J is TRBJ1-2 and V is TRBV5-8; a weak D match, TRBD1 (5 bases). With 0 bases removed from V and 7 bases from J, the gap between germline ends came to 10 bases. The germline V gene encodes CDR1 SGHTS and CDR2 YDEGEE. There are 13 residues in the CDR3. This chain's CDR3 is CASSLGQYGGYTF. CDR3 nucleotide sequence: TGTGCCAGCAGCTTGGGACAGTACGGTGGCTACACCTTC. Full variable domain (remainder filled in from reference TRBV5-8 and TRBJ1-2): EAGVTQSPTHLIKTRGQQATLRCSPISGHTSVYWYQQALGLGLQFLLWYDEGEERNRGNFPPRFSGRQFPNYSSELNVNALELEDSALYLCASSLGQYGGYTFGSGTRLTVV.

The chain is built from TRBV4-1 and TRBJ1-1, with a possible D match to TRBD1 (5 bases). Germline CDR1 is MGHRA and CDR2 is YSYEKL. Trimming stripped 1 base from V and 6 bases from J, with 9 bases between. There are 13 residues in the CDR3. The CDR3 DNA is TGCGCCAGCAGCCAAGGAACAGGATCTGAAGCTTTCTTT. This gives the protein CASSQGTGSEAFF.

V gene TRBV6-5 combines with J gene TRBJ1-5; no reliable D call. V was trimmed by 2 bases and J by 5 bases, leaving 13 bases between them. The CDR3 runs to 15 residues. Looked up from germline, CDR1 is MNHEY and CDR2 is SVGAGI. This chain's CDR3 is CASSYRPGLDQPQHF. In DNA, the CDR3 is TGTGCCAGCAGTTACCGTCCGGGTCTTGATCAGCCCCAGCATTTT.

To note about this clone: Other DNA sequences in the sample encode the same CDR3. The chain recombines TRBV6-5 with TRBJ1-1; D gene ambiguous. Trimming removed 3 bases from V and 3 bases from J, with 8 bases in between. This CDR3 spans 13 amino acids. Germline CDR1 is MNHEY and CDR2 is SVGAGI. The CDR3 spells CASSYGRDTEAFF. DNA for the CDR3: TGTGCCAGCAGTTATGGTCGGGACACTGAAGCTTTCTTT.

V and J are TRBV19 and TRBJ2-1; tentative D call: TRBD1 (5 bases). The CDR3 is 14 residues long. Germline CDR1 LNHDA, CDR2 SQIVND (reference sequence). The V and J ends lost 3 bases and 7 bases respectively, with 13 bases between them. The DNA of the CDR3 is TGTGCCAGTAGTATGGGCAGGGCAAGGAATGAGCAGTTCTTC. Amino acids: CASSMGRARNEQFF.

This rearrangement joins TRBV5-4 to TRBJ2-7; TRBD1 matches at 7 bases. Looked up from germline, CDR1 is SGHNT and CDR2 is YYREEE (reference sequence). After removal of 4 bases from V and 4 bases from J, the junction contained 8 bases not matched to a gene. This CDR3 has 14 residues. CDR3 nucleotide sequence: TGTGCCAGCAGCCCACAGGGGACCTTATACGAGCAGTACTTC. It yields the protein CASSPQGTLYEQYF.

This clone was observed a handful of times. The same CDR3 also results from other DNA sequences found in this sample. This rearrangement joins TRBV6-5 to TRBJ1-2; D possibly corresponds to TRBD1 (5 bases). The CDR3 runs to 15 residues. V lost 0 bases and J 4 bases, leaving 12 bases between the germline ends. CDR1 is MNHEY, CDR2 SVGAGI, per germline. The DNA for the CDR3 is TGTGCCAGCAGTTACTCTTCCCGGGACTCCTATGGCTACACCTTC. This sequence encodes CASSYSSRDSYGYTF.

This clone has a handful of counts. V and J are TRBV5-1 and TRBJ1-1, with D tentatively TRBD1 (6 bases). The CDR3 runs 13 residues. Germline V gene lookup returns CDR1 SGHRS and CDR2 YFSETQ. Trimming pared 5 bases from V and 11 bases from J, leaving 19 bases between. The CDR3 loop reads CASRAGQGPAAFF. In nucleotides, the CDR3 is TGCGCCAGCAGGGCCGGGCAGGGGCCTGCGGCTTTCTTT.

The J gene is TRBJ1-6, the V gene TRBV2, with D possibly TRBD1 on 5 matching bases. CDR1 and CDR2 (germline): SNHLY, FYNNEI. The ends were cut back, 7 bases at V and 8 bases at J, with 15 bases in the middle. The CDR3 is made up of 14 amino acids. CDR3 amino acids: CASTFGGEDSPLHF. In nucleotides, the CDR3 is TGTGCCAGCACCTTCGGAGGGGAAGATTCACCCCTCCACTTT.

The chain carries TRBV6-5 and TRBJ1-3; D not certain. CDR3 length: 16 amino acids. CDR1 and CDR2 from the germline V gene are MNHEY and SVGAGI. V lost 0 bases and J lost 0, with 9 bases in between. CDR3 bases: TGTGCCAGCAGTTACTCGAGGGCCTTCTCTGGAAACACCATATATTTT. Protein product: CASSYSRAFSGNTIYF.

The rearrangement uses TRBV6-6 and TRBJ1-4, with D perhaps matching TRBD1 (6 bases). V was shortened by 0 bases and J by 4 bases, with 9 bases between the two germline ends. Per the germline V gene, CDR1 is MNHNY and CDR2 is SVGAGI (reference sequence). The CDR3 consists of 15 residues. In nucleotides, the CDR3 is TGTGCCAGCAGTTACTCAGGGGGGGATAATGAAAAACTGTTTTTT. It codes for CASSYSGGDNEKLFF.

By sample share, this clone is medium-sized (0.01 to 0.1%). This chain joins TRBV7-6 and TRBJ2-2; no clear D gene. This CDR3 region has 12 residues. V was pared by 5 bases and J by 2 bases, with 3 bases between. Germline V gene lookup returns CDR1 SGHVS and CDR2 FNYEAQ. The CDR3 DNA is TGTGCCAGCAGCCTAAACACCGGGGAGCTGTTTTTT. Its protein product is CASSLNTGELFF.

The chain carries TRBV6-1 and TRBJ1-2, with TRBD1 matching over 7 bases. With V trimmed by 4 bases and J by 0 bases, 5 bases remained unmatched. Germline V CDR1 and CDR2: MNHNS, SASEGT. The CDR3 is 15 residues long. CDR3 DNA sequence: TGTGCCAGCAGTGCTTGGGACAGTGCTAACTATGGCTACACCTTC. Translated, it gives CASSAWDSANYGYTF.

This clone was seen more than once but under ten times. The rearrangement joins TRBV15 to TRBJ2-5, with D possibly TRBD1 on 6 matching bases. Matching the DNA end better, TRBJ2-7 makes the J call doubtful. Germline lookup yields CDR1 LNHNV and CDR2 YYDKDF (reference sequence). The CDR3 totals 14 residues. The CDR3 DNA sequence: TGTGCCACCAGCACTGGACAGAACCTCTACGAGCAGTACTTC. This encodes CATSTGQNLYEQYF.

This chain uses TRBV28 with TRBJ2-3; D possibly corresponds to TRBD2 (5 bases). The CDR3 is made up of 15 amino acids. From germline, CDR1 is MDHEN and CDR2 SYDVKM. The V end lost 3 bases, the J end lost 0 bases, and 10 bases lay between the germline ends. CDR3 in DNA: TGTGCCAGCAGTTTTGTGGGAGTCAGCACAGATACGCAGTATTTT. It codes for CASSFVGVSTDTQYF.

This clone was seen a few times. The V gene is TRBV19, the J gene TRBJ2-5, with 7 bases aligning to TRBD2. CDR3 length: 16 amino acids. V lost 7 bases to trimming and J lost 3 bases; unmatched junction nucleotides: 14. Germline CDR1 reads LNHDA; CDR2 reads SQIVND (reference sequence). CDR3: CASTDPLADEKETQYF. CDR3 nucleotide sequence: TGTGCCAGTACGGACCCCCTAGCGGACGAAAAAGAGACCCAGTACTTC. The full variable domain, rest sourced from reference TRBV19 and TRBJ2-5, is DGGITQSPKYLFRKEGQNVTLSCEQNLNHDAMYWYRQDPGQGLRLIYYSQIVNDFQKGDIAEGYSVSREKKESFPLTVTSAQKNPTAFYLCASTDPLADEKETQYFGPGTRLLVL.

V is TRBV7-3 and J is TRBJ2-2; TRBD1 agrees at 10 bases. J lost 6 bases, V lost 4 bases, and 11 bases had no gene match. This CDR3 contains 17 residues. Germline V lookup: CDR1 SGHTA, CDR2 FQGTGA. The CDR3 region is CASSSHSGTGVPGELFF. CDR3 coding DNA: TGTGCCAGCAGCTCTCACTCCGGGACAGGGGTCCCCGGGGAGCTGTTTTTT.

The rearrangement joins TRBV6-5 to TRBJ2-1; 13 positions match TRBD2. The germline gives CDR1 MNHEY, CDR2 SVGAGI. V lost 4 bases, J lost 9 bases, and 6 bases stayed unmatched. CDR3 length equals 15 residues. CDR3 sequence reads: CASSSGTSGAGEQFF. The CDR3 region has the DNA TGTGCCAGCAGTTCCGGGACTAGCGGGGCGGGTGAGCAGTTCTTC.